The sequence of this T cell receptor (beta chain) was determined in a study of cytomegalovirus exposure and HLA in healthy donors (TCRdb year 2017). For the study in its entirety: An earlier analysis of roughly 500 of the donors reported more than 250 Gb of sequence data and more than 90 million unique TCR beta sequences from about 200 million T cells. An early release covering about 600 HLA-typed donors comprised approximately 300 gigabases of sequencing data and 65 million to 100 million unique TCR sequences. Of the roughly 390 genotyped donors, 65% to 90% were placed in the genetic ancestry cluster associated with self-reported Caucasian donors. The study aimed to test whether cataloging public T cell receptors could reveal signatures of past pathogen exposure. The study profiled the T cell repertoires of about 640 subjects by immunosequencing and related them to cytomegalovirus serostatus. Along with the roughly 670-subject first cohort, a separate validation cohort of some 130 different subjects was used. The study combined high-throughput TCR immunosequencing, statistical association of individual TCRs with disease status, and machine learning to predict cytomegalovirus infection status. A later analysis re-analyzed previously published TCR beta repertoires from roughly 690 donors and added high-resolution HLA genotyping to study TCR occurrence patterns. In the later analysis, no new phenotypic data were used to find candidate immune exposures; instead, reliance was placed on TCR beta sequences and their occurrence across donors. In an earlier analysis of a few hundred of the donors, high-throughput TCR beta sequencing was used to judge whether each TCR beta V gene segment behaved as functional or pseudogenic. Alongside the repertoire data, information on donor age, sex, ethnicity and CMV serostatus was compiled. In a later genetic analysis, genome-wide SNP genotypes for 398 of the 666 donors were used, and that subset was treated as a discovery cohort. All discovery cohort repertoires had been generated using a single sequencing platform. Class I and class II HLA loci were covered by the typing at four-digit resolution. Typing coverage differed by locus: A, B, C, DRB1 and DQB1 were typed in about 620-630 donors, DQA1 in about 560, DPA1 in 600 to 610, and DPB1 in roughly 470. Roughly 5 DR-DQ haplotypes were handled as single units for association and clustering, since linkage in the cohort was strong. Among roughly 400 genotyped donors of the cohort, an average of about 240,000 unique TCR beta nucleotide sequences was sequenced per donor, of which roughly 18% were non-productive. What the work shows at the level of the full study, not this receptor alone: According to a later analysis, parvovirus B19, influenza, CMV and Epstein-Barr virus appeared linked to several top co-occurrence clusters. HLA typing was unavailable for some donors at each locus, so association tests used only the typed subset. The only immune exposure information available for the cohort was CMV serostatus. Sequencing depth was assumed to be roughly uniform across donors in the presence/absence analyses, though that assumption may not hold. A further reported finding was that TCR beta sequences accurately predicted the HLA-A and HLA-B alleles for most subjects in the first cohort. Strong co-occurrence of HLA alleles, especially DR and DQ, made assigning TCR associations to individual alleles difficult. It was suggested by the authors that the approach could potentially be generalized to other disease states and immunological phenotypes. In a later analysis, most CMV-associated TCR beta chains were found to appear HLA-restricted, with HLA associations seemingly driven largely by CMV exposure. Most TCR sequences were seen in very few donors, while some public TCRs were found in many individuals. In a later analysis, around 15,000 TCR beta sequences were associated with specific HLA alleles at a false discovery rate of 0.05. The sequencing pipeline was judged likely to have produced a cluster of highly shared sequence variants as a technical artifact. A total of 150 to 200 TCR beta chains were listed by the study as associated with cytomegalovirus. In both the original and validation cohorts, the classifier was reported to diagnose cytomegalovirus status with high specificity and sensitivity. In this cohort, only TCR beta chains were sequenced, and detectable features were limited by the absence of alpha or paired-chain data. Linkage disequilibrium might explain the correlated functional status among segregating V segments, but an unknown experimental factor could not be excluded. Compared with the approximately 600-donor mean, donors in an Asian-associated ancestry cluster had fewer N-insertions in productive TCRs, according to a later genetic analysis. Broadly in line with IMGT annotations, most TCR beta V segments showed up in productive rearrangements about 87% or about 30% of the time in an earlier analysis of several hundred of the donors. In a later analysis, the rate of TCR association differed among HLA loci, with DRB1 alleles having the most associated TCRs and HLA-C alleles having the fewest. V-gene and J-gene trimming of TCR beta chains was associated with a missense DCLRE1C variant in a later genetic analysis, and the association was replicated in an independent cohort. In vitro tests confirmed that a few of the cytomegalovirus-associated TCR beta chains recognize cytomegalovirus antigens. In a later analysis, HLA-associated TCR beta chains showed more clonal expansion and lower generation probabilities than non-associated chains that were equally common. Because counts were too low, fewer than 20 rarely observed V segments, including chromosome 9 orphons, were excluded from the earlier analysis of under 650 of the donors.

The cohort was made up of 500 to 800 healthy bone marrow donors. At the time of sampling, all cohort members were nominally healthy, though unrecorded immune exposures were likely present. The donor was CMV seronegative and was included in the group of over 300 seronegative cohort members. Each donor provided a peripheral blood sample, and peripheral blood mononuclear cells were used for TCR beta sequencing. The Qiagen DNeasy Blood Extraction Kit was used to extract genomic DNA from the blood cell samples. The table lists this clone with a few counts. It lacks a known antigen. No base quality information exists; no much larger clone differs at one position. The protocol used for the library was the immunoSEQ multiplex PCR assay. The multiplex PCR relied on a mix of 60 forward primers for TCR Vbeta segments and 13 reverse primers for TCR Jbeta segments. Amplification of the CDR3 region of rearranged TCR beta genes was performed with a multiplex PCR assay on genomic DNA. Amplified TCR beta libraries were sequenced as 87-base-pair reads on the Illumina HiSeq System. Under the source paper's analysis protocol: A later analysis tallied 75 million to 85 million unique TCR beta chains across the 610 or so repertoires, and around 12 million of those chains were shared by two or more donors. Raw reads were error-corrected and collapsed into unique sequences by a nearest-neighbor algorithm in which closely related sequences were merged to remove PCR and sequencing errors. CDR3 sequences were aligned to IMGT reference sequences to assign V, D and J gene segments. For a sequence to be retained, a match of at least six nucleotides to both a V gene segment and a J gene segment was required. A rearrangement counted as productive if the CDR3 had no stop codons and remained in frame with V and J, and every other rearrangement counted as non-productive. CDR3 was defined by IMGT convention, running from the second conserved V-encoded cysteine to the conserved J-encoded phenylalanine. The earlier analysis of about 530 of the donors excluded any sequence lacking an unambiguous match to a single V gene segment. An earlier analysis of 587 of the donors called V segments functional above 56.7% productive rearrangements and segregating when the between-donor standard deviation exceeded 5%. A statistical classification framework was built for diagnosing cytomegalovirus status from the catalog of TCR beta chain sequences. V and J gene assignment, in a later analysis, came from comparing TCR nucleotide sequences with IMGT/GENE-DB human TR gene sequences. Using the TCRdist pipeline, a later analysis assigned CDR3 sequences along with most-parsimonious VDJ recombination scenarios. In a later analysis, each TCR beta chain was defined by its CDR3 amino acid sequence together with its V-gene family, and reads without a unique V-gene family were excluded. In a later analysis, 450 to 600 highly shared, low-generation-probability nucleotide sequences were removed to address suspected cross-contamination and a sequencing artifact. In a later analysis, a clonal expansion index for each public chain was calculated from normalized within-repertoire ranks of inferred template counts. In a later analysis, generation probabilities were computed with a VDJ recombination model fitted to out-of-frame rearrangements, and the resulting probabilities were checked against IGoR. Hypergeometric tests were used in a later analysis to score TCR-TCR, TCR-HLA and TCR-CMV co-occurrence, with a repertoire-size bias correction applied to the TCR pairs. False discovery rates were estimated in a later analysis by permuting HLA or CMV assignments 20 times. In a later analysis, co-occurring TCRs were grouped using DBSCAN, and TCRdist sequence similarity was added for clustering within HLA-allele-positive subsets. Co-occurrence clustering excluded repertoires with fewer than 30,000 or more than 120,000 public chains, plus five with anomalous nucleotide sharing. Drawn from immuneACCESS, this table holds only the in-frame rearrangements with V and J called that TCRdb kept. Clones are partly lost; checked studies trace under half to an unresolved V gene and leave the rest unexplained. V and J calls and clone size are those listed in that table; D and trimming were worked out from the DNA. The sample yields fewer than 150,000 clones; 15% to 17% were counted once. The top ten clones comprise 1.5% to 2% of the sample.

The sample taken for sequencing was PBMCs. The origin of this receptor is a woman in her late teens or twenties in good health and CMV-seronegative.

The CDR3 loop reads CASSPSGSSYNEQFF. In nucleotide form, the sequence is TGTGCCAGCAGTCCTAGCGGGAGCTCCTACAATGAGCAGTTCTTC. This receptor chain uses TRBV9 and TRBJ2-1; 10 junctional bases match TRBD2. Sequences SGDLS (CDR1) and YYNGEE (CDR2) are obtained from the germline V gene. The germline V end is reduced by 5 bases and the J end by 0 bases; junction bases left unmatched: 2. The CDR3 runs 15 amino acids, cysteine and phenylalanine included. Only CDR3 DNA remains: 45 bases, in frame from the first base.